The 31 T cell receptor beta chains presented below share a single source sample, sequenced in a study of T cell responses to AZD1222 COVID-19 vaccine. Sequencing used immunoSEQ multiplex PCR; TCRdb keeps in-frame clones, though not all of them. Here the sample spans 110,000 or so clones, 70% to 90% being singletons. The starting material was peripheral blood, obtained 28 days after the second AZD1222 dose. These receptors were obtained from an adult who received the AZD1222 COVID-19 vaccine.

This rearrangement joins TRBV9 to TRBJ1-2; 8 bases fit TRBD1. Germline trimming cut 4 bases from V and 4 bases from J; bases unmatched to any gene: 9. CDR1 is SGDLS and CDR2 is YYNGEE in the germline V gene. The CDR3 runs 15 residues. DNA for the CDR3: TGTGCCAGCAGCTCACAGACAGGGGCGAGCTATGGCTACACCTTC. Protein sequence: CASSSQTGASYGYTF.

This chain links TRBV7-2 with TRBJ1-1; D may be TRBD1 (6 bases). CDR1 is SGHTA and CDR2 is FQGNSA in the germline V gene. This CDR3 comprises 16 residues. Between the trimmed V and J ends, which lost 2 bases and 7 bases, there was a span of 20 bases. CDR3 loop: CASSLTQGPLGGEAFF. The DNA for the CDR3 is TGTGCCAGCAGCTTAACTCAGGGGCCCCTCGGGGGTGAAGCTTTCTTT. Together with reference TRBV7-2 and TRBJ1-1, the CDR3 gives the full variable domain: GAGVSQSPSNKVTEKGKDVELRCDPISGHTALYWYRQSLGQGLEFLIYFQGNSAPDKSGLPSDRFSAERTGGSVSTLTIQRTQQEDSAVYLCASSLTQGPLGGEAFFGQGTRLTVV.

The V and J genes are TRBV7-9 and TRBJ1-2; D might be TRBD1 (5 bases). The CDR3 totals 14 residues. Germline V gives CDR1 SEHNR, CDR2 FQNEAQ (reference sequence). V shed 0 bases and J shed 7 bases, with 12 bases lying between them. The DNA for the CDR3 is TGTGCCAGCAGCTTAGCGTCAGGGACTACTGGCTACACCTTC. Translation: CASSLASGTTGYTF. The variable domain in full, completed from reference TRBV7-9 and TRBJ1-2, reads DTGVSQNPRHKITKRGQNVTFRCDPISEHNRLYWYRQTLGQGPEFLTYFQNEAQLEKSRLLSDRFSAERPKGSFSTLEIQRTEQGDSAMYLCASSLASGTTGYTFGSGTRLTVV.

CDR3 coding DNA: TGTGCCAGCAGCGTAGCTGACAGGCCGGGAACCTCAAACTATGGCTACACCTTC. This translates into CASSVADRPGTSNYGYTF. The V gene is TRBV9, the J gene TRBJ1-2, with a possible D match to TRBD1 (6 bases). Germline values: CDR1 SGDLS, CDR2 YYNGEE. Trimming removed 0 bases at V and 2 bases at J, with 20 bases between. CDR3 size: 18 residues.

The rearrangement joins TRBV29-1 to TRBJ1-2; possible D gene TRBD1, 5 bases. The germline gives CDR1 SQVTM, CDR2 ANQGSEA. With 5 bases removed from V and 5 bases from J, the gap between germline ends came to 12 bases. The CDR3 is made up of 12 amino acids. The CDR3 coding sequence is TGCAGCGTTTCAGACAGCGGGTATGGCTACACCTTC. It encodes CSVSDSGYGYTF.

This chain links TRBV6-5 with TRBJ1-2; 7 bases line up with TRBD1. The CDR3 runs 15 residues. V trimming: 6 bases; J trimming: 4 bases; junction bases outside the gene matches: 11. In germline, CDR1 is MNHEY, CDR2 SVGAGI. Here the CDR3 reads CASRYPQGILYGYTF. Here the CDR3 DNA reads TGTGCCAGCAGGTACCCACAGGGGATTCTCTATGGCTACACCTTC.

This chain uses TRBV7-3 with TRBJ2-7; 7 bases are a match to TRBD1. The CDR3 length is 14 residues. Germline V lookup: CDR1 SGHTA, CDR2 FQGTGA. V was clipped by 3 bases and J by 5 bases; unmatched bases: 7. The DNA of the CDR3 is TGTGCCAGCAGCTTGAGGGGGCGCCCCCACGAGCAGTACTTC. Translation gives CASSLRGRPHEQYF.

The chain carries TRBV28 and TRBJ1-1, with 8 bases aligning to TRBD1. Germline CDR1 MDHEN, CDR2 SYDVKM. Trimming removed 3 bases from V and 6 bases from J; junction bases left unmatched: 18. CDR3 length equals 18 residues. The CDR3 coding sequence is TGTGCCAGCAGTTTTTTGCCAGGGGGCAAAACGGTTCTCCCTGAAGCTTTCTTT. Amino acid sequence: CASSFLPGGKTVLPEAFF.

The chain carries TRBV12-3 or TRBV12-4 and TRBJ1-2, with no clear D. The V and J ends lost 7 bases and 11 bases respectively, with 17 bases between them. The CDR3 length is 12 residues. CDR3 amino acids: CASTPGGAGYTF. The CDR3 region has the DNA TGTGCCAGCACCCCCGGCGGCGCAGGATACACCTTC.

CDR3 bases: TGTGCCAGCAGCTTTAGGGCGGGTAATGAAAAACTGTTTTTT. Translated, it gives CASSFRAGNEKLFF. The V and J genes are TRBV7-2 and TRBJ1-4; D unclear. This CDR3 contains 14 residues. Trimming shortened V by 3 bases and J by 4 bases, and 9 bases separated the two germline ends. Germline lookup yields CDR1 SGHTA and CDR2 FQGNSA.

The genes are TRBV7-2 and TRBJ2-7; 8 bases are shared with TRBD2. Unmatched junction bases numbered 5, after V lost 3 bases and J lost 1 base. Germline V gives CDR1 SGHTA, CDR2 FQGNSA. The CDR3 is 15 residues long. The CDR3 is CASSFDGGASYEQYF. Written as DNA, the CDR3 is TGTGCCAGCAGCTTCGACGGGGGGGCGTCCTACGAGCAGTACTTC.

The CDR3 DNA follows: TGTGCCAGCAGCTCAGGGGGCACCGGGGAGCTGTTTTTT. It is translated as CASSSGGTGELFF. The chain combines TRBV7-3 with TRBJ2-2; 7 positions agree with TRBD1. Germline V gives CDR1 SGHTA, CDR2 FQGTGA. V gave up 4 bases and J gave up 4 bases; unmatched junction bases: 0. The CDR3 has 13 amino acids. The full variable domain, in which reference TRBV7-3 and TRBJ2-2 provide the parts outside the CDR3, is GAGVSQTPSNKVTEKGKYVELRCDPISGHTALYWYRQSLGQGPEFLIYFQGTGAADDSGLPNDRFFAVRPEGSVSTLKIQRTERGDSAVYLCASSSGGTGELFFGEGSRLTVL.

J is TRBJ2-7 and V is TRBV5-6; 7 bases agree with TRBD2. There are 15 residues in the CDR3. Germline CDR1 is SGHDT and CDR2 is YYEEEE. Losses at the gene ends were 0 bases for V and 3 bases for J; bases not matched to a gene: 6. The CDR3 bases are TGTGCCAGCAGCTTGGATCGATGGGGGGGCTACGAGCAGTACTTC. Translated: CASSLDRWGGYEQYF.

The rearrangement joins TRBV29-1 to TRBJ1-5; D is perhaps TRBD1 (5 bases). The germline V gene has CDR1 SQVTM and CDR2 ANQGSEA. V gave up 0 bases and J gave up 2 bases, with 29 bases separating them. The CDR3 spans 21 residues. The CDR3 DNA sequence: TGCAGCGTTGAAGATCCCACCCCAGTCTGGGTTGCAGGGTGGGGCAATCAGCCCCAGCATTTT. This gives the protein CSVEDPTPVWVAGWGNQPQHF.

This chain links TRBV6-5 with TRBJ1-1; 10 bases are a match to TRBD1. This CDR3 spans 14 amino acids. Looked up from germline, CDR1 is MNHEY and CDR2 is SVGAGI. V was clipped by 6 bases and J by 8 bases; unmatched bases: 9. For the CDR3, the DNA is TGTGCCAGCAGGACGGGACAGGGGATTGGAGAAGCTTTCTTT. Protein sequence: CASRTGQGIGEAFF.

The chain combines TRBV28 with TRBJ1-1, with D unresolved. Germline V gene data show CDR1 as MDHEN and CDR2 as SYDVKM. This CDR3 is built from 12 residues. The V gene lost 7 bases and the J gene lost 5 bases, with 11 bases spanning the gap. CDR3 nucleotides: TGTGCCAGCACCTCCGGGAGGACTGAAGCTTTCTTT. Protein: CASTSGRTEAFF.

The chain couples TRBV5-4 to TRBJ2-1; the D gene could be TRBD1 or TRBD2 (6 bases each). V lost 5 bases and J 5 bases, leaving 14 bases between the germline ends. Germline loops: CDR1 SGHNT, CDR2 YYREEE (reference sequence). There are 14 residues in the CDR3. The CDR3 sequence: CASSLKGGNNEQFF. In DNA form, the CDR3 reads TGTGCCAGCAGTTTGAAGGGGGGAAACAATGAGCAGTTCTTC.

The CDR3 spells CVLLDSYEQYF. The CDR3, as DNA: TGTGTCCTACTGGACTCCTACGAGCAGTACTTC. The chain recombines TRBV6-5 with TRBJ2-7; no clear D gene. Germline loops: CDR1 MNHEY, CDR2 SVGAGI. CDR3 size: 11 residues.

The chain employs TRBV4-3 and TRBJ1-2; D remains unclear. Trimming took 0 bases from V and 4 from J, leaving 12 bases between them. This CDR3 is 15 amino acids long. The germline CDR1 and CDR2 sequences are LGHNA and YSLEER. The CDR3 region has the DNA TGCGCCAGCAGCCAAGACTACAGAATTAGCTATGGCTACACCTTC. Protein sequence: CASSQDYRISYGYTF.

This chain uses TRBV13 with TRBJ2-7, with 8 bases aligning to TRBD1. Germline CDR1 and CDR2: PRHDT and FYEKMQ (reference sequence). After removal of 5 bases from V and 3 bases from J, the junction contained 9 bases not matched to a gene. This CDR3 region has 15 residues. CDR3 bases: TGTGCCAGCAGCCCAGGGACAGGAGTTAGCTACGAGCAGTACTTC. This sequence encodes CASSPGTGVSYEQYF.

This clone came up once. The chain couples TRBV4-3 to TRBJ1-1; no reliable D call. CDR1 is LGHNA, CDR2 YSLEER, per germline. The CDR3 spans 15 residues. V was clipped by 1 base and J by 0 bases, with 9 bases between them. As DNA, the CDR3 is TGCGCCAGCAGCCAAGCCCCCCGACTGAACACTGAAGCTTTCTTT. Encoded protein: CASSQAPRLNTEAFF.

The rearrangement links TRBV6-7 to TRBJ1-5; D is possibly TRBD1 (6 bases). TRBV6-7 is filed as an ORF, its function uncertain. The CDR3 extends over 16 amino acids. Trimming took off 0 bases at V and 4 bases at J, with 13 bases between the two ends. The CDR3 region is CASSYSSRGRNQPQHF. CDR3 nucleotides: TGTGCCAGCAGTTACTCGAGCAGGGGTCGTAATCAGCCCCAGCATTTT.

This chain joins TRBV9 and TRBJ2-1, with D possibly TRBD1 on 6 matching bases. V lost 0 bases and J lost 2, with 9 bases in between. CDR1 SGDLS and CDR2 YYNGEE come from the germline V gene. The CDR3 contains 15 residues. CDR3 sequence (DNA): TGTGCCAGCAGCGTAGCTGGGGACACCTACAATGAGCAGTTCTTC. The encoded protein is CASSVAGDTYNEQFF.

This chain uses TRBV18 with TRBJ2-4; 8 bases align to TRBD1. This CDR3 region has 14 residues. Germline V gives CDR1 KGHSH, CDR2 LQKENI. Unmatched junction bases numbered 5, after V lost 3 bases and J lost 7 bases. Here the CDR3 reads CASSPDRGWNIQYF. The CDR3 coding sequence is TGTGCCAGCTCACCTGACAGGGGATGGAACATTCAGTACTTC.

This chain links TRBV5-1 with TRBJ2-5; 8 bases are a match to TRBD2. The CDR3 is 15 amino acids. Looked up from germline, CDR1 is SGHRS and CDR2 is YFSETQ. J gave up 5 bases and V 5 bases, and 11 bases lay outside the gene matches. CDR3 DNA sequence: TGCGCCAGCAGAAATCAAGCGGGAGTGGGGGAGACCCAGTACTTC. It is translated as CASRNQAGVGETQYF.

The chain has TRBV10-1 and TRBJ2-7; D is unresolved. CDR1 WNHNN and CDR2 SYGVQD come from the germline V gene (reference sequence). Trimming pared 2 bases from V and 5 bases from J, leaving 7 bases between. The CDR3 sequence is 12 residues long. The CDR3 DNA is TGCGCCAGCAGTGAGGTGGGCCACGAGCAGTACTTC. It yields the protein CASSEVGHEQYF.

The chain joins TRBV13 to TRBJ2-7; 7 positions agree with TRBD1. V trimming: 6 bases; J trimming: 6 bases; junction bases outside the gene matches: 11. Germline CDR1 PRHDT, CDR2 FYEKMQ (reference sequence). This CDR3 is built from 14 residues. The CDR3 spells CASRDWGQRLEQYF. The DNA for the CDR3 is TGTGCCAGCAGGGACTGGGGACAGAGGCTCGAGCAGTACTTC.

This clone was seen a few times. The rearrangement joins TRBV6-2 or TRBV6-3 to TRBJ2-7, with 7 bases matching TRBD1. V gave up 5 bases and J gave up 3 bases; unmatched junction bases: 7. The CDR3 spans 14 residues. Germline V CDR1 and CDR2: MNHEY, SVGEGT. The CDR3 region is CASSDWDSSYEQYF. The CDR3 DNA reads TGTGCCAGCAGTGACTGGGACAGCAGCTACGAGCAGTACTTC.

This chain uses TRBV19 with TRBJ1-2, with D possibly TRBD1 on 5 matching bases. The CDR3 is 14 residues long. Germline lookup yields CDR1 LNHDA and CDR2 SQIVND (reference sequence). Deletions cut 5 bases from V and 4 bases from J, with 14 bases between. Written as DNA, the CDR3 is TGTGCCAGTAGTGTACCCAGTGGGGGCTATGGCTACACCTTC. It translates to CASSVPSGGYGYTF.

This chain links TRBV2 with TRBJ2-1, with D unclear. From germline, CDR1 is SNHLY and CDR2 FYNNEI. The CDR3 is 13 amino acids. Trimming removed 8 bases from V and 5 bases from J, with 13 bases in between. The CDR3 DNA reads TGTGCCAGCGGTCCTAACGAACACAATGAGCAGTTCTTC. Translated: CASGPNEHNEQFF.

V and J are TRBV11-3 and TRBJ2-2; D is ambiguous. CDR1 and CDR2 (germline): SGHNT, YENEEA. Trimming took off 0 bases at V and 2 bases at J, with 7 bases between the two ends. The CDR3 loop spans 15 amino acids. CDR3 sequence: CASSLDPANTGELFF. CDR3 DNA sequence: TGTGCCAGCAGCTTAGACCCAGCCAACACCGGGGAGCTGTTTTTT.